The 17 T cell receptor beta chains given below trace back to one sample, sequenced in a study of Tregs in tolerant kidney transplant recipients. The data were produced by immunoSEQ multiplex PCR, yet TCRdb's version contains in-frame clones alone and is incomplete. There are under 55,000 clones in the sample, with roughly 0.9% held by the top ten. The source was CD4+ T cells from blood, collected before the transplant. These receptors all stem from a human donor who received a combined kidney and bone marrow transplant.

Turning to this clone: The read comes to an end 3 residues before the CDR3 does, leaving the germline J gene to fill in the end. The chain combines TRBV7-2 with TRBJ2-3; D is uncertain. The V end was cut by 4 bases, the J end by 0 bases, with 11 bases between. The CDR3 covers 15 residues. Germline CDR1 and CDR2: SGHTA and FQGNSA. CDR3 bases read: TGTGCCAGCAGCTACCCAGGTGGAAGCACAGATACG. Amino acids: CASSYPGGSTDT. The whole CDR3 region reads CASSYPGGSTDTQYF.

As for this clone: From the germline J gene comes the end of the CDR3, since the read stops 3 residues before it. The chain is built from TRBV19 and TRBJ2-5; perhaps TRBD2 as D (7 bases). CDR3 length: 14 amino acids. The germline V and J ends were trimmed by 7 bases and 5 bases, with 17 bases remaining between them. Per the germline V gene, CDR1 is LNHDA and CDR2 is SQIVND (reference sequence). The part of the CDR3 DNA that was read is TGTGCCAGTATGGGGGGGACAAAGCGGGAGACC. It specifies CASMGGTKRET. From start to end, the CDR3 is CASMGGTKRETQYF.

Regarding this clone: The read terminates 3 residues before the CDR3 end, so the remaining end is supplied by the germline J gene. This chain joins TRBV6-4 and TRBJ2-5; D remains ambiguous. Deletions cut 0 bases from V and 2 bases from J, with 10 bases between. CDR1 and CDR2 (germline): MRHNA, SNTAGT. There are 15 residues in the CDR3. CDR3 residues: CASSDSKWQQETQYF. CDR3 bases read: TGTGCCAGCAGTGACTCTAAGTGGCAGCAAGAGACC.

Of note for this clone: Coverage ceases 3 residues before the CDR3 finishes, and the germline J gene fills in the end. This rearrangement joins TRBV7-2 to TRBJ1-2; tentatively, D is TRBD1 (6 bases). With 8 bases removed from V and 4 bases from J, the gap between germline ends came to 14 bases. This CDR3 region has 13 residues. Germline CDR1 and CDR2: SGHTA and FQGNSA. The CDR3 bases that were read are TGTGCCAGCGGCCGGGGGGCCCCCTATGGC. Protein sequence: CASGRGAPYG. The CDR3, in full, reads CASGRGAPYGYTF. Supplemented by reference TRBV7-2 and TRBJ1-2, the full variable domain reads GAGVSQSPSNKVTEKGKDVELRCDPISGHTALYWYRQSLGQGLEFLIYFQGNSAPDKSGLPSDRFSAERTGGSVSTLTIQRTQQEDSAVYLCASGRGAPYGYTFGSGTRLTVV.

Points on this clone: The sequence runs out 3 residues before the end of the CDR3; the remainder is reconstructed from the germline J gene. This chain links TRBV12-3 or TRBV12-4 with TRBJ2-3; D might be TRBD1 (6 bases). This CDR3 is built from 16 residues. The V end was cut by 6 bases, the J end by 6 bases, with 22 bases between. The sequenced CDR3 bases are TGTGCCAGCAGCACTACCCTGACAGGAGGTCGGGATACG. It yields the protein CASSTTLTGGRDT. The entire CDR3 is CASSTTLTGGRDTQYF.

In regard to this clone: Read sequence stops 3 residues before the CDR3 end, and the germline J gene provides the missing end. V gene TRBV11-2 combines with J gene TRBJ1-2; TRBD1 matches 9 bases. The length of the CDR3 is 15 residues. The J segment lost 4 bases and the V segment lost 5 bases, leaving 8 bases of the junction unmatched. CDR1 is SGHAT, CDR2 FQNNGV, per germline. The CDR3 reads CASSGGGQGFYGYTF. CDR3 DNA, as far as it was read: TGTGCCAGCAGCGGCGGGGGACAGGGCTTCTATGGC. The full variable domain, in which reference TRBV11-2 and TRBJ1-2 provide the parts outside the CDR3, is EAGVAQSPRYKIIEKRQSVAFWCNPISGHATLYWYQQILGQGPKLLIQFQNNGVVDDSQLPKDRFSAERLKGVDSTLKIQPAKLEDSAVYLCASSGGGQGFYGYTFGSGTRLTVV.

The CDR3 bases that were read are TGTGCCAGCAGTTTATTGAGGGGGGCCAACGTC. The encoded protein is CASSLLRGANV. The entire CDR3 protein reads CASSLLRGANVLTF. This chain connects TRBV12-3 or TRBV12-4 to TRBJ2-6; D gene ambiguous. The read ends 3 residues before the CDR3 terminus; that terminus is restored from the germline J gene. This CDR3 is built from 14 residues. Trimming removed 2 bases from V and 4 bases from J, with 6 bases in between.

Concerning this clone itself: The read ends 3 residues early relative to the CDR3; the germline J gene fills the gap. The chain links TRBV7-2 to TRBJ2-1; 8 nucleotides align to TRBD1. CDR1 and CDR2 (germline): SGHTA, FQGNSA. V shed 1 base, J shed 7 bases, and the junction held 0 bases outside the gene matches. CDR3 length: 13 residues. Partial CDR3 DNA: TGTGCCAGCAGCTTAGGACAGGGGAATGAG. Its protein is CASSLGQGNE. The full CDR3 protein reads CASSLGQGNEQFF. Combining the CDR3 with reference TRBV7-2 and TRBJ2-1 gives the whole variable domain GAGVSQSPSNKVTEKGKDVELRCDPISGHTALYWYRQSLGQGLEFLIYFQGNSAPDKSGLPSDRFSAERTGGSVSTLTIQRTQQEDSAVYLCASSLGQGNEQFFGPGTRLTVL.

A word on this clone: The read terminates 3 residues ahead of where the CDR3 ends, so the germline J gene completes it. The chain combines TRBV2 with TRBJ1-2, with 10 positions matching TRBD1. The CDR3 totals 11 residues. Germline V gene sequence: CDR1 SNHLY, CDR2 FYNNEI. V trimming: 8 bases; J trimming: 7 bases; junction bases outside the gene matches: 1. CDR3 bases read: TGTGCCAGCGGGACAGGGGCTGGC. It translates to CASGTGAG. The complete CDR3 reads CASGTGAGYTF.

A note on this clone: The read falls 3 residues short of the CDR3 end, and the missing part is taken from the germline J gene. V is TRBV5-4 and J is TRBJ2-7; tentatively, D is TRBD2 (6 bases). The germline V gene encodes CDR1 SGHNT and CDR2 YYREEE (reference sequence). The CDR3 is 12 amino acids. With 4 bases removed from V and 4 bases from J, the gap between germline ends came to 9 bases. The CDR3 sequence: CASSRDFYEQYF. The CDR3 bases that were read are TGTGCCAGCAGCAGGGACTTTTACGAG.

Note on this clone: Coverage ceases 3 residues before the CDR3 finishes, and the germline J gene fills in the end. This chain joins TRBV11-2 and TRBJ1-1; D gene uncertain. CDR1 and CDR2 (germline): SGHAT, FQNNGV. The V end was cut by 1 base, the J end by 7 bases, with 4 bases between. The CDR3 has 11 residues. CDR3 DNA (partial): TGTGCCAGCAGCTTAGCAGTTGAA. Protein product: CASSLAVE. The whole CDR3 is CASSLAVEAFF.

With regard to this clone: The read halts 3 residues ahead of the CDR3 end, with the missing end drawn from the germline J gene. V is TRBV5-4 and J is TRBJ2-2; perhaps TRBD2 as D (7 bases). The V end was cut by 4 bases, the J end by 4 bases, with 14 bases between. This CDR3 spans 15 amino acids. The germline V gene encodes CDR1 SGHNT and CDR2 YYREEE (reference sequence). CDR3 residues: CASSRRGAGTGELFF. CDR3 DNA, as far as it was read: TGTGCCAGCAGCCGACGGGGGGCGGGCACCGGGGAG. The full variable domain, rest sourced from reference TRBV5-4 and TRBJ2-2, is ETGVTQSPTHLIKTRGQQVTLRCSSQSGHNTVSWYQQALGQGPQFIFQYYREEENGRGNFPPRFSGLQFPNYSSELNVNALELDDSALYLCASSRRGAGTGELFFGEGSRLTVL.

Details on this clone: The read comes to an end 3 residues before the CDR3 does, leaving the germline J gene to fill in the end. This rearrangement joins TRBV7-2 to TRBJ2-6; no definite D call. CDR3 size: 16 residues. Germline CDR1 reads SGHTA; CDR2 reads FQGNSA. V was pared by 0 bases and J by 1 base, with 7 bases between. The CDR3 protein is CASSLASTSGANVLTF. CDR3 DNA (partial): TGTGCCAGCAGCTTAGCTTCCACATCTGGGGCCAACGTC.

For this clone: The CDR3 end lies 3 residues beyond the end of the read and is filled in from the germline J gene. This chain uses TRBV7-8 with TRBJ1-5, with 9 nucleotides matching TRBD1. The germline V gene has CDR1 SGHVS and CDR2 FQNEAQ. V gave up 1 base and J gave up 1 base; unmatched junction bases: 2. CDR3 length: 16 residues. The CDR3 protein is CASSLGTGVSNQPQHF. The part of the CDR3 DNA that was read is TGTGCCAGCAGCTTAGGGACAGGGGTCAGCAATCAGCCC. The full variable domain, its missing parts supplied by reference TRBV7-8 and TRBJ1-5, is GAGVSQSPRYKVAKRGQDVALRCDPISGHVSLFWYQQALGQGPEFLTYFQNEAQLDKSGLPSDRFFAERPEGSVSTLKIQRTQQEDSAVYLCASSLGTGVSNQPQHFGDGTRLSIL.

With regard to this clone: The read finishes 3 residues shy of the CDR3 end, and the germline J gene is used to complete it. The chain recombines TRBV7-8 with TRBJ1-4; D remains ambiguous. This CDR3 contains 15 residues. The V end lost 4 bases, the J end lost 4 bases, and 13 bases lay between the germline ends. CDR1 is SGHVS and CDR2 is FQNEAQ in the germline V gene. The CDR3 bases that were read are TGTGCCAGCAGCTCCGCGGCAGGACTTAATGAAAAA. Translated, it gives CASSSAAGLNEK. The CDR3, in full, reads CASSSAAGLNEKLFF.

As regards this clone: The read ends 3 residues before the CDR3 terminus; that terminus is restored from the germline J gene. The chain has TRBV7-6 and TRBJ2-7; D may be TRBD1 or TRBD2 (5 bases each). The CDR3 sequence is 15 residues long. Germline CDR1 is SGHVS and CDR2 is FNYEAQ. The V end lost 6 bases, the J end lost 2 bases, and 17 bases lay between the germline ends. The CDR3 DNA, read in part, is TGTGCCAGCAGTCAACAGGCAGGGAGCGCCTACGAG. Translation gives CASSQQAGSAYE. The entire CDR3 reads CASSQQAGSAYEQYF.

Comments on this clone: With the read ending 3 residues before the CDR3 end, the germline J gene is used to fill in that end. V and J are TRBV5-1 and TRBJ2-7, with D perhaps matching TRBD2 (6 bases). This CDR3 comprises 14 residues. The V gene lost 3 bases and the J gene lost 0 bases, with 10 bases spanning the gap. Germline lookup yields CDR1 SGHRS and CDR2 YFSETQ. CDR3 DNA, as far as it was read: TGCGCCAGCAGCTGGGGGGACTCCTCCTACGAG. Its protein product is CASSWGDSSYE. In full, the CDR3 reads CASSWGDSSYEQYF.